The TCR beta chain described here comes from a study of OX40 agonist ivuxolimab in advanced cancers. Study findings and constraints: Also present in some nonresponders was a low level of normalized T-cell clonal expansion.

Profiling relied on immunoSEQ multiplex PCR, and the TCRdb table lists in-frame clones only, not all of them. Of about 110,000 clones listed, over 75% are singletons. Trimming at V came to 0 bases and at J to 6 bases, leaving 0 bases not matched to a gene. There are 13 residues in the CDR3. CDR1 SGHNT and CDR2 YYREEE come from the germline V gene (reference sequence). Comment on this clone: Its antigen is not identified.

J is TRBJ1-2 and V is TRBV5-4, with 9 bases lining up with TRBD1. The sample was CD4+ or CD8+ T cells sorted from blood, taken in a trial of the OX40 agonist ivuxolimab. The TCR comes from an adult with an advanced solid tumor such as melanoma, head and neck, liver or kidney cancer. CDR3 nucleotides: TGTGCCAGCAGCTTGGGGACAGGGGATGGCTACACCTTC. Translated, it gives CASSLGTGDGYTF.